This T cell receptor beta chain was captured by sequencing in a study of T cells in Graves' hyperthyroidism and ophthalmopathy (dated by TCRdb to the late 2010s). Turning to the overall study: TCR V-J signatures able to tell the groups apart were searched for in a discovery cohort of some 100 patients, of whom around 43 had Graves' ophthalmopathy and about 60 had stable Graves' hyperthyroidism. Prospective prediction of ophthalmopathy was tested in an independent validation cohort of approximately 18 hyperthyroidism patients and some 17 patients who later progressed to ophthalmopathy. The approximately 100 discovery patients were randomly split 7:3 into training and test sets. In addition, the study compared T-cell repertoires in thyroid tissue and in blood from roughly 6 Graves' hyperthyroidism patients. Once sampling was done, hyperthyroidism patients were given methimazole at a starting dose of 30 mg daily, whereas ophthalmopathy patients were given high-dose intravenous methylprednisolone. According to the paper, TCR Vbeta CDR3 sequencing was carried out on some 140 peripheral blood samples, which came from about 45 ophthalmopathy, around 75 hyperthyroidism and some 17 progressor patients.

The study excluded patients with uncontrolled infections, other autoimmune diseases, pregnancy or lactation. Diagnoses were established on the basis of clinical symptoms, serum thyroxine and TRAb, thyroid ultrasound, and orbital computed tomography. Total RNA was extracted using Trizol reagent, and RNA quality was assessed on an Agilent 2100 Bioanalyzer. Broad study findings and their caveats: During validation, the model predicted progression to ophthalmopathy a median of around 6 months ahead of onset, with almost 71% sensitivity and under 85% specificity. No statistical method was used to set the sample size in advance, and investigators knew the group allocation. A 13 V-J signature model separated ophthalmopathy from stable hyperthyroidism, with just over 85% sensitivity and approximately 81% specificity in cross-validation and 80%/75% in testing. Blood samples also contained most of the expanded thyroid clonotypes (frequency above 0.001), which suggests that blood repertoires may reflect thyroid immune responses.

Via the germline V gene, CDR1 is SQVTM and CDR2 ANQGSEA. The CDR3 measures 16 amino acids from cysteine to phenylalanine. The read is trimmed to its CDR3 DNA, 48 bases read in frame from base 1. Trimming takes 6 bases from V and 7 bases from J, and the germline ends sit 24 bases apart. Comments on this clonotype: This clone's antigen is unknown. Base-call qualities are not available, and no considerably larger clone is one nucleotide away.

The TCR beta CDR3 regions were amplified from the RNA transcripts. For the first round of RT-PCR on the TCR CDR3, the HTBI primer set was used together with the Qiagen OneStep RT-PCR kit. The libraries were constructed in a second round of multiplex PCR and then size-selected and purified. The libraries were sequenced on an Illumina HiSeq2000 using paired-end 100 bp reads. Per the authors' processing: SOAPnuke was used to process the raw data, with reads discarded if the reads contained adapters or uncalled bases, had a mean Phred below 15, or lacked an exact constant-primer or identifier match. High-quality paired reads were merged using COPE v1.2.5, and each unique nucleotide sequence was defined as a clonotype. MiTCR v1.1 was used to align clonotypes to the IMGT TRBV, TRBD and TRBJ reference segments. The analysis included only V-J combinations with a frequency above 0.0001, which together covered roughly 99% of the repertoires. The TCS score was defined as the ratio of F50 (clonal expansion) to E x V (chaos), calculated using BLOSUM62-based TCRdist between CDR3 peptides within each V-J. Welch's t-statistics and random forest reduced roughly 530 V-J features to 10 to 15, which were used in a naive Bayes classifier (R e1071). The Morisita-Horn index was used to measure how similar the thyroid and blood repertoires were. TCRdb's own reprocessing of the public reads used fastp at Q25 and MiXCR and kept productive beta chains. Here each entry gathers all rows of one CDR3 protein and keeps the most common genes and DNA. None of the V and J calls come from the authors' own analysis; TCRdb made them. This sample lists about 660,000 distinct CDR3 sequences; 40% to 55% were detected once. 6.5% to 9% of the sample lies in the top ten.

The TCR sequence derives from an adult man with Graves' disease, either hyperthyroidism or ophthalmopathy (not recorded which). The sequence joins TRBV29-1 to TRBJ2-2; the D gene assignment is perhaps TRBD1 or TRBD2, with each matching 5 bases. Sequencing was carried out using peripheral blood or thyroid tissue (not recorded which). The CDR3 sequence is CSVLGTATRAYGELFF. The DNA is as follows: TGCAGCGTACTAGGGACGGCGACCCGGGCCTACGGGGAGCTGTTTTTT.